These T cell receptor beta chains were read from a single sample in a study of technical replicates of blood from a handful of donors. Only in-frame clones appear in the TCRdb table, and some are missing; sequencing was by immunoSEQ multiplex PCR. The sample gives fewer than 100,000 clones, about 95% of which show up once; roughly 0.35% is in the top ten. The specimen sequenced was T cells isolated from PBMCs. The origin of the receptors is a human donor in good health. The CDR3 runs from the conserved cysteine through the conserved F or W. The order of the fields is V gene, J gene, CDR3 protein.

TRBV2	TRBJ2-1	CASSDPSGSWREDGDEQFF
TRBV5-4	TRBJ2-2	CASTKNTGELFF
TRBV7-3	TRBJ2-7	CASSSTGTGVYEQYF
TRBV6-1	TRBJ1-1	CASSEAPGITEAFF
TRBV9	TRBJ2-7	CASSVGLAGVSYEQYF
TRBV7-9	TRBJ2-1	CASSPKVLAGGGNEQFF
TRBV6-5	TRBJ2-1	CASSYTKPGLINEQFF
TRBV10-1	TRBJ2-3	CASSGIAGPTDTQYF
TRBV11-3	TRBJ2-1	CASSLASSYNEQFF
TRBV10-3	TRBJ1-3	CAINPTGPSGNTIYF
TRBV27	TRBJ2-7	CASIHRSEQYF
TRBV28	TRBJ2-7	CASIEQGAYEQYF
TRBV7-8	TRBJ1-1	CASSSYSNTEAFF
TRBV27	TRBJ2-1	CASRVPGQPHGEQFF
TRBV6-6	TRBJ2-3	CASGAGSSSTDTQYF
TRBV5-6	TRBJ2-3	CASSFRDSGVINTQYF
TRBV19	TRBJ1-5	CASSLNRGGQPQHF
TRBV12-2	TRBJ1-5	CASRLDLPFTGSNQPQHF